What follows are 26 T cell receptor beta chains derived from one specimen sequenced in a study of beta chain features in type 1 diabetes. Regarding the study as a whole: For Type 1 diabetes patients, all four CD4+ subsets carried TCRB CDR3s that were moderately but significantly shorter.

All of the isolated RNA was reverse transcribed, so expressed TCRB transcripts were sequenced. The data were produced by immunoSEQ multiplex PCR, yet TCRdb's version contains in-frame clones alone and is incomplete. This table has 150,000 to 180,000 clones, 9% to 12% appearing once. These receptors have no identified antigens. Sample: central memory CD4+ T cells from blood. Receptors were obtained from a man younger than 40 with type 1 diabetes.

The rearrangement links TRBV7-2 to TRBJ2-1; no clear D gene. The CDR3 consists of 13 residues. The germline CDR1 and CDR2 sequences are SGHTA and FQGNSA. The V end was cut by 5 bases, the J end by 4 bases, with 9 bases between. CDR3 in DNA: TGTGCCAGCAGCGAGGCCTCATACAATGAGCAGTTCTTC. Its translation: CASSEASYNEQFF.

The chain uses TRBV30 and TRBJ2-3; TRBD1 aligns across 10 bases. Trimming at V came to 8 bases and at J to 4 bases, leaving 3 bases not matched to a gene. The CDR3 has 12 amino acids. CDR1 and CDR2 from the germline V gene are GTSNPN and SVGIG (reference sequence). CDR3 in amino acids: CARGQGADTQYF. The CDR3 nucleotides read TGTGCCCGCGGACAGGGGGCAGATACGCAGTATTTT. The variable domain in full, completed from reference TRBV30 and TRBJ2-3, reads SQTIHQWPATLVQPVGSPLSLECTVEGTSNPNLYWYRQAAGRGLQLLFYSVGIGQISSEVPQNLSASRPQDRQFILSSKKLLLSDSGFYLCARGQGADTQYFGPGTRLTVL.

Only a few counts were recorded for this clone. The CDR3 DNA sequence: TGTGCCAGCAGCCCTAGTGGACTAGCCTCCTACGAGCAGTACTTC. As protein: CASSPSGLASYEQYF. This chain uses TRBV7-6 with TRBJ2-7; 8 bases are a match to TRBD2. This CDR3 spans 15 amino acids. Losses at the gene ends were 5 bases for V and 0 bases for J; bases not matched to a gene: 6. Germline V gene data show CDR1 as SGHVS and CDR2 as FNYEAQ.

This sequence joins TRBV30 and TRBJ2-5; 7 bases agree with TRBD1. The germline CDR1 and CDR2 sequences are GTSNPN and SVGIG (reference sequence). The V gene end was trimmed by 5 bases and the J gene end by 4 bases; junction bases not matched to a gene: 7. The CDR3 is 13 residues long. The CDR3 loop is CAWGTEGAETQYF. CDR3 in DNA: TGTGCCTGGGGTACAGAGGGGGCAGAGACCCAGTACTTC.

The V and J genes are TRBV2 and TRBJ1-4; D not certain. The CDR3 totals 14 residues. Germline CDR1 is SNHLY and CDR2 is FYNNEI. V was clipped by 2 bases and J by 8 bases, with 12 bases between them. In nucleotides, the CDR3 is TGTGCCAGCAGTGAAAGGCAGCGGAGAGAAAAACTGTTTTTT. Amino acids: CASSERQRREKLFF.

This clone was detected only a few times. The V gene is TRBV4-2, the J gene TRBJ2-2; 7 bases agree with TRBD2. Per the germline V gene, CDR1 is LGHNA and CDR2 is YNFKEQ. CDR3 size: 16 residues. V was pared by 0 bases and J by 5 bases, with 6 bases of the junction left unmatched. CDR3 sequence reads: CASSQDFGRGTGELFF. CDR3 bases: TGTGCCAGCAGCCAAGATTTCGGGCGGGGGACCGGGGAGCTGTTTTTT.

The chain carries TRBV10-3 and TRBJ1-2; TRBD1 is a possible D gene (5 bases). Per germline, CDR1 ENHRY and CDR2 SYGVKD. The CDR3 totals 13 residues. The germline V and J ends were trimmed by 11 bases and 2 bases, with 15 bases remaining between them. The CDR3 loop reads CAAGQGWNYGYTF. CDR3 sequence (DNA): TGTGCCGCCGGCCAGGGATGGAACTATGGCTACACCTTC.

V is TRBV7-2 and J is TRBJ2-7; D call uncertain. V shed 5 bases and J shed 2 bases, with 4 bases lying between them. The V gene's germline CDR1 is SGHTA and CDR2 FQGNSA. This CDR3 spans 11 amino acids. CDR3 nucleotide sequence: TGTGCCAGCAGCGCAGCCTACGAGCAGTACTTC. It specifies CASSAAYEQYF.

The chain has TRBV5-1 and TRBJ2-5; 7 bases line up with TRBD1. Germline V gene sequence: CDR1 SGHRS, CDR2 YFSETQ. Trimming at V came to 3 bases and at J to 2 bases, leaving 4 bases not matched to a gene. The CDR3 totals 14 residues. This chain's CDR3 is CASSSTTGQETQYF. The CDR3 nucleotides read TGCGCCAGCAGCTCGACGACAGGGCAAGAGACCCAGTACTTC.

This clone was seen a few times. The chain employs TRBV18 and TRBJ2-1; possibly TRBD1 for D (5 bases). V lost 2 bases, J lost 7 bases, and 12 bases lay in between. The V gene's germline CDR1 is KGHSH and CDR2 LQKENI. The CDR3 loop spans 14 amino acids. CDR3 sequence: CASSPSVGVNEQFF. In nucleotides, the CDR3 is TGTGCCAGCTCACCATCAGTAGGGGTGAATGAGCAGTTCTTC.

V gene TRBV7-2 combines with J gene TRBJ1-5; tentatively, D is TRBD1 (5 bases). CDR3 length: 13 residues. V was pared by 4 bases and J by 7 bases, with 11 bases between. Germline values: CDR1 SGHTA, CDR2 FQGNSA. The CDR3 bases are TGTGCCAGCAGCTCGGGGGTTAAACAGCCCCAGCATTTT. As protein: CASSSGVKQPQHF.

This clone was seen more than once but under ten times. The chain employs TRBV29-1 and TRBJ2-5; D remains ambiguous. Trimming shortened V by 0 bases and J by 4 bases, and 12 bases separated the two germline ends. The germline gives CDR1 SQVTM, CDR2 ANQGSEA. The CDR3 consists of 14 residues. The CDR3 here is CSVEDFSAGETQYF. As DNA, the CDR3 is TGCAGCGTTGAAGATTTTTCGGCAGGAGAGACCCAGTACTTC.

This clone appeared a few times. CDR3 bases: TGTGCCAGCACCCCGAGGGCAGGCTCATCCTACGAGCAGTACTTC. It translates to CASTPRAGSSYEQYF. The gene calls are TRBV7-9 and TRBJ2-7, with D perhaps matching TRBD2 (5 bases). CDR1 and CDR2 (germline): SEHNR, FQNEAQ (reference sequence). The CDR3 length is 15 residues. Trimming shortened V by 7 bases and J by 1 base, and 17 bases separated the two germline ends.

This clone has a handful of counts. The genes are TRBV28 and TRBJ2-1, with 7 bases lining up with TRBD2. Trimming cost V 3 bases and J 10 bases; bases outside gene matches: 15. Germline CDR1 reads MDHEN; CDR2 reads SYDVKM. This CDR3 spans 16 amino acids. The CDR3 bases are TGTGCCAGCAGTTTGCCGATGGGACGGCGGGGGAGAGAGCAGTTCTTC. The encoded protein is CASSLPMGRRGREQFF.

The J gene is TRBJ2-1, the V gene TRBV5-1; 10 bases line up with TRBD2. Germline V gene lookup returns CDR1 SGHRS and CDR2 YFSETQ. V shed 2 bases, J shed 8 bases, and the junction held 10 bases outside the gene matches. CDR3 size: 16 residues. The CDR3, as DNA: TGCGCCAGCAGCTTTGCGAGCGGGAGGGCCGTGCATGAGCAGTTCTTC. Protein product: CASSFASGRAVHEQFF.

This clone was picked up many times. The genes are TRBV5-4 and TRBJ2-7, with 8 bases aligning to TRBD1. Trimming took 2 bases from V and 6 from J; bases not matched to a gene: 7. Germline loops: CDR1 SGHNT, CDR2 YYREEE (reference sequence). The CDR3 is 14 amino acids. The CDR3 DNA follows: TGTGCCAGCAGCTTAACAGGACAGGGCCTCGAGCAGTACTTC. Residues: CASSLTGQGLEQYF. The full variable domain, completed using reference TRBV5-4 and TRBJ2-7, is ETGVTQSPTHLIKTRGQQVTLRCSSQSGHNTVSWYQQALGQGPQFIFQYYREEENGRGNFPPRFSGLQFPNYSSELNVNALELDDSALYLCASSLTGQGLEQYFGPGTRLTVT.

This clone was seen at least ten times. The CDR3 sequence is CASSPQGMVDYGYTF. Here the CDR3 DNA reads TGTGCCAGCAGTCCCCAGGGGATGGTGGACTATGGCTACACCTTC. The gene calls are TRBV27 and TRBJ1-2; weak D call: TRBD1 (6 bases). V lost 5 bases to trimming and J lost 3 bases, with 16 bases between them. The CDR3 consists of 15 residues. Germline V CDR1 and CDR2: MNHEY, SMNVEV (reference sequence).

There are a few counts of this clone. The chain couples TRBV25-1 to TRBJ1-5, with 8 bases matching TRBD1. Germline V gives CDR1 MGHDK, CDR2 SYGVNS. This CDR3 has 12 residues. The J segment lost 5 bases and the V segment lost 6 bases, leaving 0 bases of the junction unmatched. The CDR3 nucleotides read TGTGCCAGCAGACAGGGGGATCAGCCCCAGCATTTT. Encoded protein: CASRQGDQPQHF.

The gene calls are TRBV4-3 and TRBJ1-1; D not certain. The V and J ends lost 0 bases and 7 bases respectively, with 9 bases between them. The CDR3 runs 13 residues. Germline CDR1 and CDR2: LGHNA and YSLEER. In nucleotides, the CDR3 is TGCGCCAGCAGCCAAGAGTCGCGGAATGAAGCTTTCTTT. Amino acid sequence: CASSQESRNEAFF.

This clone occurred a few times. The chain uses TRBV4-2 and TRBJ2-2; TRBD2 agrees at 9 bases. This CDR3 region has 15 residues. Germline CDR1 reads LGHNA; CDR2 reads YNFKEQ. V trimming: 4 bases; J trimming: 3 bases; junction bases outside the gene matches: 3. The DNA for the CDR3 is TGTGCCAGCAGCCGTAGCGGGAGCGACACCGGGGAGCTGTTTTTT. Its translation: CASSRSGSDTGELFF.

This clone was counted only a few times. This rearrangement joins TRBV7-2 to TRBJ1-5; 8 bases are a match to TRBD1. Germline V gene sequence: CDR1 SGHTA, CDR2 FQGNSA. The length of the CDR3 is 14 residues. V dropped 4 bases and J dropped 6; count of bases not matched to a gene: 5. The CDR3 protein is CASSSGGQGQPQHF. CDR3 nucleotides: TGTGCCAGCAGCTCAGGGGGCCAGGGTCAGCCCCAGCATTTT. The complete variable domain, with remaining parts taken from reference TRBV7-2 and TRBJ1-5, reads GAGVSQSPSNKVTEKGKDVELRCDPISGHTALYWYRQSLGQGLEFLIYFQGNSAPDKSGLPSDRFSAERTGGSVSTLTIQRTQQEDSAVYLCASSSGGQGQPQHFGDGTRLSIL.

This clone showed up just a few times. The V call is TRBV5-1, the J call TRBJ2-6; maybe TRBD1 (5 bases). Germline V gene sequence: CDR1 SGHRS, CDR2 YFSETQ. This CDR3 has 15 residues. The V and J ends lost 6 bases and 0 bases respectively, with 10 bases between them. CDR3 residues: CASTPGNSGANVLTF. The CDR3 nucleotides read TGCGCCAGCACGCCAGGGAACTCTGGGGCCAACGTCCTGACTTTC.

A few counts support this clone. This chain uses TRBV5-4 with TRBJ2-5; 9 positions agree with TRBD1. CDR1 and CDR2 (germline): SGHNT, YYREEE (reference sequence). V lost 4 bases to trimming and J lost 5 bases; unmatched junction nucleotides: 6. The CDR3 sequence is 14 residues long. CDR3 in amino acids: CASSSTGGAETQYF. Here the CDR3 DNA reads TGTGCCAGCAGCAGTACAGGGGGCGCGGAGACCCAGTACTTC.

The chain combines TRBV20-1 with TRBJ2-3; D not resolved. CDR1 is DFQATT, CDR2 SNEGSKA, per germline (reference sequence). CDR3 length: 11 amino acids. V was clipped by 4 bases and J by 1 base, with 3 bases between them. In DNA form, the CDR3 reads TGCAGTGCTACAGGCACAGATACGCAGTATTTT. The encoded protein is CSATGTDTQYF.

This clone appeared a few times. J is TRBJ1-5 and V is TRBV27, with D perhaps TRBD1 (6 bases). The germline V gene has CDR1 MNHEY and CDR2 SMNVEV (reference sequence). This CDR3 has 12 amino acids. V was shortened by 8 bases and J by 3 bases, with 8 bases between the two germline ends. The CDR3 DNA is TGTGCCAGCGGGACACACAATCAGCCCCAGCATTTT. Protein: CASGTHNQPQHF.

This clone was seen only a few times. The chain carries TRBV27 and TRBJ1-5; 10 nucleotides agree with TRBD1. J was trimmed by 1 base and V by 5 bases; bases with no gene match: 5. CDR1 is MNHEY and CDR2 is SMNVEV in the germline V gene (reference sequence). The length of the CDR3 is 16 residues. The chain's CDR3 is CASSPWTGGSNQPQHF. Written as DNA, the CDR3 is TGTGCCAGCAGTCCATGGACAGGGGGAAGCAATCAGCCCCAGCATTTT.